These T cell receptor beta chains were read from a single sample in a study of graft-versus-host responses after intestinal transplantation. No antigen has been identified for these receptors. Using immunoSEQ multiplex PCR, the repertoire was profiled, and TCRdb retains in-frame clones only, with some absent. The data hold 88,000 or so clones, with roughly 90% observed a single time. The sample in question was unstimulated CD4+ T cells sorted from spleen or lymph node cells, obtained before intestinal transplant. The receptors stem from a human donor who received an intestinal transplant. The CDR3 runs from the conserved cysteine through the conserved F or W. D genes are given only for firm matches. Where a row states a size, it is once, few, many or the class of an expanded clone; other rows omit it.

J gene: TRBJ2-3; clone size: .; D gene: TRBD1; V gene: TRBV9; CDR3 protein: CASSLTHRGQLPPDTQYF; CDR3 DNA: TGTGCCAGCAGCCTAACCCACAGGGGGCAACTCCCCCCAGATACGCAGTATTTT
J gene: TRBJ2-7; clone size: .; D gene: .; V gene: TRBV18; CDR3 protein: CASSPAAYEQYF; CDR3 DNA: TGTGCCAGCTCACCGGCCGCCTACGAGCAGTACTTC
J gene: TRBJ2-4; clone size: once; D gene: .; V gene: TRBV5-1; CDR3 protein: CASSLVGVGQDIQYF; CDR3 DNA: TGCGCCAGCAGCTTGGTGGGTGTGGGGCAGGACATTCAGTACTTC
J gene: TRBJ1-2; clone size: .; D gene: .; V gene: TRBV9; CDR3 protein: CASSPTDSIYGYTF; CDR3 DNA: TGTGCCAGCAGCCCCACAGACAGCATCTATGGCTACACCTTC
J gene: TRBJ1-5; clone size: once; D gene: TRBD1; V gene: TRBV9; CDR3 protein: CASSVEGQGNQPQHF; CDR3 DNA: TGTGCCAGCAGCGTAGAGGGACAGGGGAATCAGCCCCAGCATTTT
J gene: TRBJ1-2; clone size: .; D gene: TRBD1; V gene: TRBV2; CDR3 protein: CASSGTGGNYGYTF; CDR3 DNA: TGTGCCAGCAGTGGGACAGGGGGGAACTATGGCTACACCTTC
J gene: TRBJ2-3; clone size: .; D gene: TRBD2; V gene: TRBV5-3; CDR3 protein: CARSLLVSGGQADTQYF; CDR3 DNA: TGTGCCAGAAGCTTGTTGGTTTCGGGGGGGCAGGCAGATACGCAGTATTTT
J gene: TRBJ1-2; clone size: few; D gene: .; V gene: TRBV7-2; CDR3 protein: CASSLARVNYGYTF; CDR3 DNA: TGTGCCAGCAGCTTAGCGAGGGTCAACTATGGCTACACCTTC
J gene: TRBJ1-2; clone size: .; D gene: .; V gene: TRBV6-5; CDR3 protein: CASRPAPGFYGYTF; CDR3 DNA: TGTGCCAGCAGGCCGGCCCCGGGGTTCTATGGCTACACCTTC
J gene: TRBJ1-3; clone size: .; D gene: .; V gene: TRBV27; CDR3 protein: CASSSPSAGNTIYF; CDR3 DNA: TGTGCCAGCAGTTCCCCTTCCGCGGGAAACACCATATATTTT
J gene: TRBJ2-5; clone size: .; D gene: .; V gene: TRBV9; CDR3 protein: CASSVAGGTHQETQYF; CDR3 DNA: TGTGCCAGCAGCGTAGCTGGCGGGACGCACCAAGAGACCCAGTACTTC
J gene: TRBJ1-5; clone size: .; D gene: TRBD1; V gene: TRBV6-1; CDR3 protein: CASSDQQGGQPQHF; CDR3 DNA: TGTGCCAGCAGTGACCAACAGGGGGGACAGCCCCAGCATTTT
J gene: TRBJ2-7; clone size: .; D gene: .; V gene: TRBV23-1; CDR3 protein: CASSQSLYF; CDR3 DNA: TGCGCCAGCAGTCAATCCCTGTACTTC
J gene: TRBJ1-2; clone size: .; D gene: .; V gene: TRBV12-5; CDR3 protein: CASGLADGGDYGYTF; CDR3 DNA: TGTGCTAGTGGTTTGGCCGACGGGGGAGACTATGGCTACACCTTC
J gene: TRBJ2-7; clone size: .; D gene: .; V gene: TRBV20-1; CDR3 protein: CSAQGGYEQYF; CDR3 DNA: TGCAGTGCCCAGGGGGGCTACGAGCAGTACTTC
J gene: TRBJ2-7; clone size: once; D gene: TRBD2; V gene: TRBV18; CDR3 protein: CASSPVQRGGYHEQYF; CDR3 DNA: TGTGCCAGCTCACCAGTCCAGCGGGGGGGCTACCACGAGCAGTACTTC
J gene: TRBJ2-5; clone size: .; D gene: .; V gene: TRBV18; CDR3 protein: CASSGAPGYQETQYF; CDR3 DNA: TGTGCCAGCTCAGGCGCCCCGGGATACCAAGAGACCCAGTACTTC
J gene: TRBJ1-1; clone size: .; D gene: TRBD1; V gene: TRBV11-3; CDR3 protein: CASSSEPGQGLFF; CDR3 DNA: TGTGCCAGCAGCTCCGAACCGGGACAGGGGCTTTTCTTT
J gene: TRBJ1-1; clone size: .; D gene: TRBD1; V gene: TRBV5-4; CDR3 protein: CASSPGTANTEAFF; CDR3 DNA: TGTGCCAGCAGCCCGGGGACAGCGAACACTGAAGCTTTCTTT
J gene: TRBJ1-2; clone size: .; D gene: .; V gene: TRBV6-6; CDR3 protein: CASSYPETGSYGYTF; CDR3 DNA: TGTGCCAGCAGTTACCCGGAGACAGGCAGCTATGGCTACACCTTC
J gene: TRBJ2-3; clone size: .; D gene: TRBD1; V gene: TRBV10-1; CDR3 protein: CASSAGQGGADTQYF; CDR3 DNA: TGCGCCAGCAGCGCGGGACAGGGAGGAGCAGATACGCAGTATTTT
J gene: TRBJ1-1; clone size: .; D gene: .; V gene: TRBV2; CDR3 protein: CASSGRRGTEAFF; CDR3 DNA: TGTGCCAGCAGTGGCCGTAGAGGTACTGAAGCTTTCTTT
J gene: TRBJ1-2; clone size: once; D gene: .; V gene: TRBV10-2; CDR3 protein: CASSGESRTYGYTF; CDR3 DNA: TGCGCCAGCAGTGGTGAATCTCGGACTTATGGCTACACCTTC
J gene: TRBJ2-7; clone size: .; D gene: .; V gene: TRBV11-2; CDR3 protein: CASSLPGSYEQYF; CDR3 DNA: TGTGCCAGCAGCTTACCGGGGTCCTACGAGCAGTACTTC
J gene: TRBJ1-1; clone size: once; D gene: TRBD1; V gene: TRBV27; CDR3 protein: CASSFGAGGLGSEAFF; CDR3 DNA: TGTGCCAGCAGTTTTGGGGCAGGGGGCCTGGGGAGTGAAGCTTTCTTT
J gene: TRBJ2-7; clone size: .; D gene: TRBD2; V gene: TRBV4-2; CDR3 protein: CASSQDRGGTYEQYF; CDR3 DNA: TGTGCCAGCAGCCAGGACCGGGGGGGTACCTACGAGCAGTACTTC
J gene: TRBJ2-7; clone size: .; D gene: TRBD1; V gene: TRBV5-6; CDR3 protein: CASSSGQPTYEQYF; CDR3 DNA: TGTGCCAGCAGCTCGGGACAGCCAACCTACGAGCAGTACTTC
J gene: TRBJ1-2; clone size: .; D gene: TRBD1; V gene: TRBV7-8; CDR3 protein: CASSPVPGQGTPYGYTF; CDR3 DNA: TGTGCCAGCAGCCCCGTCCCGGGACAGGGAACCCCCTATGGCTACACCTTC
J gene: TRBJ2-5; clone size: .; D gene: .; V gene: TRBV7-9; CDR3 protein: CASSFVRQETQYF; CDR3 DNA: TGTGCCAGCAGCTTTGTCAGACAAGAGACCCAGTACTTC
J gene: TRBJ2-7; clone size: .; D gene: TRBD1; V gene: TRBV4-1; CDR3 protein: CASSPPDRAVYEQYF; CDR3 DNA: TGCGCCAGCAGCCCCCCCGACAGGGCGGTCTACGAGCAGTACTTC
J gene: TRBJ2-5; clone size: .; D gene: TRBD2; V gene: TRBV6-1; CDR3 protein: CATWGGVGETQYF; CDR3 DNA: TGTGCCACGTGGGGGGGAGTCGGAGAGACCCAGTACTTC
J gene: TRBJ2-1; clone size: .; D gene: .; V gene: TRBV18; CDR3 protein: CASSPGLRGPSDNEQFF; CDR3 DNA: TGTGCCAGCTCACCAGGATTGCGGGGGCCCTCTGACAATGAGCAGTTCTTC
J gene: TRBJ1-1; clone size: .; D gene: .; V gene: TRBV5-1; CDR3 protein: CASSGEGELSEAFF; CDR3 DNA: TGCGCCAGCAGCGGCGAGGGGGAATTGTCTGAAGCTTTCTTT
J gene: TRBJ1-1; clone size: .; D gene: TRBD1; V gene: TRBV27; CDR3 protein: CASSQDRGARAEAFF; CDR3 DNA: TGTGCCAGCAGCCAAGACAGGGGGGCAAGAGCTGAAGCTTTCTTT
J gene: TRBJ1-1; clone size: .; D gene: .; V gene: TRBV19; CDR3 protein: CASSMTPTLNTEAFF; CDR3 DNA: TGTGCCAGTAGTATGACCCCGACACTGAACACTGAAGCTTTCTTT
J gene: TRBJ2-1; clone size: .; D gene: TRBD1; V gene: TRBV7-6; CDR3 protein: CASSLGSGGEQFF; CDR3 DNA: TGTGCCAGCAGCTTAGGTTCAGGGGGTGAGCAGTTCTTC
J gene: TRBJ2-1; clone size: .; D gene: TRBD2; V gene: TRBV10-3; CDR3 protein: CATRLAGDLYNEQFF; CDR3 DNA: TGTGCCACCCGCCTAGCGGGGGACCTCTACAATGAGCAGTTCTTC
J gene: TRBJ1-2; clone size: .; D gene: .; V gene: TRBV4-1; CDR3 protein: CASSQDTAGYTF; CDR3 DNA: TGCGCCAGCAGCCAAGATACAGCTGGCTACACCTTC
J gene: TRBJ2-7; clone size: .; D gene: .; V gene: TRBV7-2; CDR3 protein: CASSLVWAEQYF; CDR3 DNA: TGTGCCAGCAGCTTAGTTTGGGCGGAGCAGTACTTC
J gene: TRBJ1-6; clone size: few; D gene: TRBD1; V gene: TRBV6-5; CDR3 protein: CASSPIDRGYSPLHF; CDR3 DNA: TGTGCCAGCAGCCCAATCGACAGGGGTTATTCACCCCTCCACTTT
J gene: TRBJ2-7; clone size: .; D gene: .; V gene: TRBV7-9; CDR3 protein: CASSLGDTGIPYEQYF; CDR3 DNA: TGTGCCAGCAGCTTAGGGGATACAGGGATCCCCTACGAGCAGTACTTC
J gene: TRBJ2-1; clone size: .; D gene: .; V gene: TRBV7-9; CDR3 protein: CASSLRQSYDEQFF; CDR3 DNA: TGTGCCAGCAGCCTGAGACAGTCCTACGATGAGCAGTTCTTC
J gene: TRBJ1-1; clone size: .; D gene: .; V gene: TRBV4-1; CDR3 protein: CASSQDGGRVGNTEAFF; CDR3 DNA: TGCGCCAGCAGCCAAGATGGAGGGAGGGTTGGAAACACTGAAGCTTTCTTT
J gene: TRBJ2-7; clone size: .; D gene: TRBD1; V gene: TRBV9; CDR3 protein: CASSPRGPTYEQYF; CDR3 DNA: TGTGCCAGCAGCCCCAGGGGGCCCACCTACGAGCAGTACTTC
J gene: TRBJ1-4; clone size: .; D gene: TRBD1; V gene: TRBV9; CDR3 protein: CASTRTGDEKLFF; CDR3 DNA: TGTGCCAGCACGCGGACAGGGGATGAAAAACTGTTTTTT
J gene: TRBJ1-1; clone size: .; D gene: .; V gene: TRBV5-1; CDR3 protein: CASSLSPGATEAFF; CDR3 DNA: TGCGCCAGCAGCTTGTCCCCAGGGGCCACTGAAGCTTTCTTT
J gene: TRBJ2-5; clone size: .; D gene: .; V gene: TRBV5-6; CDR3 protein: CASSRPAVKTQYF; CDR3 DNA: TGTGCCAGCAGCCGGCCGGCGGTGAAGACCCAGTACTTC
J gene: TRBJ2-3; clone size: .; D gene: .; V gene: TRBV5-1; CDR3 protein: CASSTGTDTQYF; CDR3 DNA: TGCGCCAGCAGCACGGGGACAGATACGCAGTATTTT
J gene: TRBJ2-3; clone size: .; D gene: .; V gene: TRBV7-8; CDR3 protein: CASSFRGASTDTQYF; CDR3 DNA: TGTGCCAGCAGCTTTCGGGGGGCTAGCACAGATACGCAGTATTTT
J gene: TRBJ2-7; clone size: .; D gene: TRBD1; V gene: TRBV5-1; CDR3 protein: CASSFNRGTSYEQYF; CDR3 DNA: TGCGCCAGCAGTTTCAACAGGGGCACCTCCTACGAGCAGTACTTC
J gene: TRBJ2-7; clone size: .; D gene: TRBD2; V gene: TRBV7-2; CDR3 protein: CASDGGTLYEQYF; CDR3 DNA: TGTGCCAGCGACGGGGGGACTCTCTACGAGCAGTACTTC
J gene: TRBJ2-7; clone size: .; D gene: .; V gene: TRBV9; CDR3 protein: CASTRSATSYEQYF; CDR3 DNA: TGTGCCAGCACTAGGAGTGCAACCTCCTACGAGCAGTACTTC
J gene: TRBJ1-6; clone size: .; D gene: TRBD1; V gene: TRBV19; CDR3 protein: CASSPAGQGFETSPLHF; CDR3 DNA: TGTGCCAGTAGCCCTGCCGGACAGGGGTTTGAGACTTCACCCCTCCACTTT
J gene: TRBJ2-5; clone size: .; D gene: .; V gene: TRBV5-1; CDR3 protein: CASSLVWRPQETQYF; CDR3 DNA: TGCGCCAGCAGCTTGGTTTGGCGGCCCCAAGAGACCCAGTACTTC